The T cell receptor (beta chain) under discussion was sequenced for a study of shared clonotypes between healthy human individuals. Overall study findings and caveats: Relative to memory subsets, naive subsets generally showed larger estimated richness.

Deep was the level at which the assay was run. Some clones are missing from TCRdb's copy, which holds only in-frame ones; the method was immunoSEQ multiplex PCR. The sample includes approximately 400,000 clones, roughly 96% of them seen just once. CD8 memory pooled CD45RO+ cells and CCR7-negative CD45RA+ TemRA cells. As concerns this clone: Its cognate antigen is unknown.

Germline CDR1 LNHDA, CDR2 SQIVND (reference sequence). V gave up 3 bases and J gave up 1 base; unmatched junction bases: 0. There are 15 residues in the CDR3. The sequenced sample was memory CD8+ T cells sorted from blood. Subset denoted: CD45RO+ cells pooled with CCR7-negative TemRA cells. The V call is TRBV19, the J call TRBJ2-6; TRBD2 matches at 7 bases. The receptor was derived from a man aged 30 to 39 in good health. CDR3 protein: CASSMGGSGANVLTF. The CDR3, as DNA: TGTGCCAGTAGTATGGGAGGGTCTGGGGCCAACGTCCTGACTTTC.